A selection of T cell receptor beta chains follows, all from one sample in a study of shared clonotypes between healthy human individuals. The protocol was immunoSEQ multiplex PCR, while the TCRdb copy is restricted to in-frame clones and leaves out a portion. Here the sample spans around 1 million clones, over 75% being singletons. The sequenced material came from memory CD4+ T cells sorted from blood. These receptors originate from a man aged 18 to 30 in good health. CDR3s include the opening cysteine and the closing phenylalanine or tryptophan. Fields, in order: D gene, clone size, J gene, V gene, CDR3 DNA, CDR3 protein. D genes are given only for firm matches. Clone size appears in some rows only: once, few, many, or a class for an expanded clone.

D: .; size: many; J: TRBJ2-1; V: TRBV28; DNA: TGTGCCAGCAGTTTTGGCGTAGTCCCCCGAAACAATGAGCAGTTCTTC; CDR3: CASSFGVVPRNNEQFF
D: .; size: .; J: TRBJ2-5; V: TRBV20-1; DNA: TGCAGTGCTGTAGCTTCGGAGACCCAGTACTTC; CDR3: CSAVASETQYF
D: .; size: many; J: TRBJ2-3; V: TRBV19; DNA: TGTGCCAGTAGTATAAACCAATACAGCACAGATACGCAGTATTTT; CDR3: CASSINQYSTDTQYF
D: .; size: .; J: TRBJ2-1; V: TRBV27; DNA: TGTGCCAGCAGTTTAGCGGTCGATGAGCAGTTCTTC; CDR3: CASSLAVDEQFF
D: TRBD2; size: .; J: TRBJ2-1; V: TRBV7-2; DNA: TGTGCCAGCAGCTTAAGTGCGGGAGGTTTAAATGAGCAGTTCTTC; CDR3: CASSLSAGGLNEQFF
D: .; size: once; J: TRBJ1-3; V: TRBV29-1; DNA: TGCAGCGTTAATGGCGACCCAAACACCATATATTTT; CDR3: CSVNGDPNTIYF
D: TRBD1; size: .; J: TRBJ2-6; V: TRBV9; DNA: TGTGCCAGCAGCGCGACAGGGTACTCTGGGGCCAACGTCCTGACTTTC; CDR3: CASSATGYSGANVLTF
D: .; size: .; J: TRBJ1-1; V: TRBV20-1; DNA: TGCAGTGCTAGAGGGACTGAAGCTTTCTTT; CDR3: CSARGTEAFF
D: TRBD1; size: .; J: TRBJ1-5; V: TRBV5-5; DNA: TGTGCCAGCAGCTTGGAGGGGGCTGGAAGTCAGCCCCAGCATTTT; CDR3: CASSLEGAGSQPQHF
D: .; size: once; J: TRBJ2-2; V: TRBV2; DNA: TGTGCCAGCAGTCGGGGACAGAACACCGGGGAGCTGTTTTTT; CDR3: CASSRGQNTGELFF
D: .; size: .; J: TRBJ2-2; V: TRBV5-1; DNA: TGCGCCAGCAGCTTGGCCGGGAACACCGGGGAGCTGTTTTTT; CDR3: CASSLAGNTGELFF
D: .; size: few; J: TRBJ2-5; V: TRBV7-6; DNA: TGTGCCAGCAGCTCTGCCTTGACGGGGGCAGGAGAGACCCAGTACTTC; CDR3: CASSSALTGAGETQYF
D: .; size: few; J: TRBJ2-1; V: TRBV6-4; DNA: TGTGCCAGCAGTGTTTCGGGGCAGGGGTACAATGAGCAGTTCTTC; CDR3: CASSVSGQGYNEQFF
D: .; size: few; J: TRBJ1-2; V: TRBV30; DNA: TGTGCCTCGACCCCAGGAGAATCCGAAGGTTACGATGGCTACACCTTC; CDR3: CASTPGESEGYDGYTF
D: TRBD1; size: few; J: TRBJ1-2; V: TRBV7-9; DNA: TGTGCCAGCAGCTTAGAAGTTACAGGGGCAAACTATGGCTACACCTTC; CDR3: CASSLEVTGANYGYTF
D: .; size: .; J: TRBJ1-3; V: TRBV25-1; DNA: TGTGCCAGCAGAGGGGGTTCTGGAAACACCATATATTTT; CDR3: CASRGGSGNTIYF
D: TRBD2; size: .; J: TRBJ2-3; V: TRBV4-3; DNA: TGCGCCAGCAGCCAAGTCCCCCCGGGACTAGCGGGAGGGGGGGATACGCAGTATTTT; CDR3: CASSQVPPGLAGGGDTQYF